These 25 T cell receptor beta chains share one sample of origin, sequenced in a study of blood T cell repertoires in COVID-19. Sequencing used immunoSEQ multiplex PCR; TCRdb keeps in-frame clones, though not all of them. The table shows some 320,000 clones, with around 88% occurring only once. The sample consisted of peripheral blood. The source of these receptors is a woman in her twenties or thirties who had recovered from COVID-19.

The CDR3 DNA follows: TGTGCCAGCAGCTTTTGGGGGACTTTAGATACGCAGTATTTT. Its protein is CASSFWGTLDTQYF. This chain joins TRBV11-2 and TRBJ2-3, with TRBD2 as a possible D gene (6 bases). From germline, CDR1 is SGHAT and CDR2 FQNNGV. There are 14 residues in the CDR3. V shed 3 bases and J shed 5 bases, with 12 bases lying between them. The full variable domain, in which reference TRBV11-2 and TRBJ2-3 provide the parts outside the CDR3, is EAGVAQSPRYKIIEKRQSVAFWCNPISGHATLYWYQQILGQGPKLLIQFQNNGVVDDSQLPKDRFSAERLKGVDSTLKIQPAKLEDSAVYLCASSFWGTLDTQYFGPGTRLTVL.

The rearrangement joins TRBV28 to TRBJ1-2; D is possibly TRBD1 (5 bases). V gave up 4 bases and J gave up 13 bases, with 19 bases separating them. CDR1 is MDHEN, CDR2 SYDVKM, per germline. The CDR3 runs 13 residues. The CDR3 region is CASSSMRDAKSTF. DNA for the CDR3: TGTGCCAGCAGTTCTATGCGGGACGCCAAGTCCACCTTC.

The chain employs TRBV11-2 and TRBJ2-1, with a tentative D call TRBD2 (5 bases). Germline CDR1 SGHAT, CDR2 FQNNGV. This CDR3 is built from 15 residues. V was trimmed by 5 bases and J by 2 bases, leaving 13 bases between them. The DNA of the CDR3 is TGTGCCAGCAGCCTTAGGCGGGCCCCCTACAATGAGCAGTTCTTC. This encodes CASSLRRAPYNEQFF.

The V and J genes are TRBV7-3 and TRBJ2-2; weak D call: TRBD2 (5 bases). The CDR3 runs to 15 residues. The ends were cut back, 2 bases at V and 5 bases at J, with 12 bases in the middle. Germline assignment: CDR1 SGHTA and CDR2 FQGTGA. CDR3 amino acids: CASSLVGGRTGELFF. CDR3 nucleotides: TGTGCCAGCAGCTTAGTCGGAGGACGGACCGGGGAGCTGTTTTTT.

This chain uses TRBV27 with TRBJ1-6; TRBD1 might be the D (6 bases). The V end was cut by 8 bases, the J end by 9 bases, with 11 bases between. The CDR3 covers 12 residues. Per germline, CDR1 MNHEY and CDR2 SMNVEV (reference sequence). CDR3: CASGTGFSPLHF. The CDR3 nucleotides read TGTGCCAGCGGAACAGGGTTTTCACCCCTCCACTTT.

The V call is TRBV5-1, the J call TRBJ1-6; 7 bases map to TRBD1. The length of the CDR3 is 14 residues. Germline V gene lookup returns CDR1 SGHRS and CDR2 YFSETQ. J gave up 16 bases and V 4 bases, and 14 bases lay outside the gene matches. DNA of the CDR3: TGCGCCAGCAGCGCCTCCGGGACAGCGGACCAGCTCCACTTT. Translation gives CASSASGTADQLHF.

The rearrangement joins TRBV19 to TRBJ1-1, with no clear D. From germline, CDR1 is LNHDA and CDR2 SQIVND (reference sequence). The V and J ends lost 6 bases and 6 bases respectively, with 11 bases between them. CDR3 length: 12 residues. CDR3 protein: CASRKTRSEAFF. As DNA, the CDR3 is TGTGCCAGTAGAAAGACACGATCTGAAGCTTTCTTT. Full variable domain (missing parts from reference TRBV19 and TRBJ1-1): DGGITQSPKYLFRKEGQNVTLSCEQNLNHDAMYWYRQDPGQGLRLIYYSQIVNDFQKGDIAEGYSVSREKKESFPLTVTSAQKNPTAFYLCASRKTRSEAFFGQGTRLTVV.

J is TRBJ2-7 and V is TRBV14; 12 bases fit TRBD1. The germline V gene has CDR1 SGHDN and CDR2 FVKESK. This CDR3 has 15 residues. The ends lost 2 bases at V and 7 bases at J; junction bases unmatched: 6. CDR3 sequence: CASSQPGQGAGEQYF. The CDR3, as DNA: TGTGCCAGCAGCCAACCGGGACAGGGGGCCGGTGAGCAGTACTTC. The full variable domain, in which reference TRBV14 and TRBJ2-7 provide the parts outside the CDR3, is EAGVTQFPSHSVIEKGQTVTLRCDPISGHDNLYWYRRVMGKEIKFLLHFVKESKQDESGMPNNRFLAERTGGTYSTLKVQPAELEDSGVYFCASSQPGQGAGEQYFGPGTRLTVT.

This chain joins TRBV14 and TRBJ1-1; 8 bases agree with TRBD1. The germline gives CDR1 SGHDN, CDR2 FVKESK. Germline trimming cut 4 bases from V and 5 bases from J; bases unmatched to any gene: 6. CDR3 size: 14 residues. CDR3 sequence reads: CASSRGQGGTEAFF. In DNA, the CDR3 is TGTGCCAGCAGCCGCGGACAGGGAGGGACTGAAGCTTTCTTT.

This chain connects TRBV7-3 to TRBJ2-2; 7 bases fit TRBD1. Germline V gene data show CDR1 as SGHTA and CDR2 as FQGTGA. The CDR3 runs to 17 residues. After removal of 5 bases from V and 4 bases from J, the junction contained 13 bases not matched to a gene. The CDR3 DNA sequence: TGTGCCAGCAGCCACCATGGACAGGCCCAGGGCACCGGGGAGCTGTTTTTT. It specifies CASSHHGQAQGTGELFF.

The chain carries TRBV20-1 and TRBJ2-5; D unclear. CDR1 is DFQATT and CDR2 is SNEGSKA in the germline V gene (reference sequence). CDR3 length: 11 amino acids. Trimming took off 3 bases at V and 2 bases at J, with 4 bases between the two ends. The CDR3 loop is CSAREQETQYF. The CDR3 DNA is TGCAGTGCTAGGGAGCAAGAGACCCAGTACTTC.

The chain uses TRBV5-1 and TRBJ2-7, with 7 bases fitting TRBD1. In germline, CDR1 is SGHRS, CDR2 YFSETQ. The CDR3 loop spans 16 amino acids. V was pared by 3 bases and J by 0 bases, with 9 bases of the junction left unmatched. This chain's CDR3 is CASSSDTGALSYEQYF. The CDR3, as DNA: TGCGCCAGCAGCTCCGACACAGGGGCCCTCTCCTACGAGCAGTACTTC.

CDR3 bases: TGTGCCAGCAGTCTGGGGGGCTCCTACGAGCAGTACTTC. Residues: CASSLGGSYEQYF. The chain recombines TRBV6-5 with TRBJ2-7; tentative D call: TRBD2 (6 bases). The CDR3 runs 13 residues. The germline V gene has CDR1 MNHEY and CDR2 SVGAGI. Deletions cut 5 bases from V and 0 bases from J, with 8 bases between.

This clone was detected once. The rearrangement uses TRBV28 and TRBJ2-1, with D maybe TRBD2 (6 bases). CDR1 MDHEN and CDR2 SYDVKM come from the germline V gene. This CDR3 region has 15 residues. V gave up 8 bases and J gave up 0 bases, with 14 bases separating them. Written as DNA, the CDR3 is TGTGCCAGCGGCCAAGGAGGGGCCTCCTACAATGAGCAGTTCTTC. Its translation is CASGQGGASYNEQFF.

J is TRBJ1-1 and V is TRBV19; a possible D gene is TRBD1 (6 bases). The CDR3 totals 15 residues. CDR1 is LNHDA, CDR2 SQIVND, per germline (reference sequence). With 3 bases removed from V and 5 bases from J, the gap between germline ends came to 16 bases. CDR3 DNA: TGTGCCAGTAGTATTTTACAGGGATTTGGGACTGAAGCTTTCTTT. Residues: CASSILQGFGTEAFF.

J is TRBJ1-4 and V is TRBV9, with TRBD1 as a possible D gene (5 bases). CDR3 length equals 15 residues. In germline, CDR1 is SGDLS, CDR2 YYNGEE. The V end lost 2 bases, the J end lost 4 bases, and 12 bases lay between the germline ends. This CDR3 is CASSVQIRVNEKLFF. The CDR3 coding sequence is TGTGCCAGCAGCGTGCAAATCAGGGTTAATGAAAAACTGTTTTTT.

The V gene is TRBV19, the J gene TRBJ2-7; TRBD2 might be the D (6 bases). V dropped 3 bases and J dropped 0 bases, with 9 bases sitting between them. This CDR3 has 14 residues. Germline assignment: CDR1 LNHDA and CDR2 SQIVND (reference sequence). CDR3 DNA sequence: TGTGCCAGTAGTATGGGGAGGAGCTCCTACGAGCAGTACTTC. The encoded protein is CASSMGRSSYEQYF.

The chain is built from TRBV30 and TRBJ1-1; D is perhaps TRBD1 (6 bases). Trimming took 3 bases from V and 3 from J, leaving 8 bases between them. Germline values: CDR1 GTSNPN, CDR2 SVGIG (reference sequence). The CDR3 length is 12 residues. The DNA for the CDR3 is TGTGCCTGGAGCCGACAGGACACTGAAGCTTTCTTT. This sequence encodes CAWSRQDTEAFF.

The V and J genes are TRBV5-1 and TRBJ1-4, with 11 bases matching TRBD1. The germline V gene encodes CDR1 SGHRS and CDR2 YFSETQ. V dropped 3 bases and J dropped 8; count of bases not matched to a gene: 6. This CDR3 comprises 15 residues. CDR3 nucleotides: TGCGCCAGCAGCTCGGGCCGGGACAGGGGGGAAAAACTGTTTTTT. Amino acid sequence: CASSSGRDRGEKLFF.

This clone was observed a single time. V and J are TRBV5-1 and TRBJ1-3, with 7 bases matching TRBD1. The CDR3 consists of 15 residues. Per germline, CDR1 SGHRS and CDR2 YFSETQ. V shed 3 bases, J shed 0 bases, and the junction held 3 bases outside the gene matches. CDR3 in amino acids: CASSSTGSSGNTIYF. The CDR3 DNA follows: TGCGCCAGCAGCTCGACAGGGAGCTCTGGAAACACCATATATTTT.

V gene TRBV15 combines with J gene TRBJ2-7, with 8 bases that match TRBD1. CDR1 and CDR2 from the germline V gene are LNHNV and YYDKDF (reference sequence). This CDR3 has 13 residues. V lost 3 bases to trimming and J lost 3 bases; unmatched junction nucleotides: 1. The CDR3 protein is CATSSGQGYEQYF. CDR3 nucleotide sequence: TGTGCCACCAGCAGCGGACAGGGCTACGAGCAGTACTTC.

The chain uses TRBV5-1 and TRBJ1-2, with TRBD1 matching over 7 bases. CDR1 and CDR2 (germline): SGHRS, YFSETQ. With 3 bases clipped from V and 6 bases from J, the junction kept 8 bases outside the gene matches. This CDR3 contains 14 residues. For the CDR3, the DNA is TGCGCCAGCAGCTCCCGGGACAGTTCCAATGGCTACACCTTC. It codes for CASSSRDSSNGYTF.

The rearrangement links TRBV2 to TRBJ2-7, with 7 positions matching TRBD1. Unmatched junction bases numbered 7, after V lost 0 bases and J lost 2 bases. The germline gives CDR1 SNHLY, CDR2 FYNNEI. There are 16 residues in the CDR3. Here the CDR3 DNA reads TGTGCCAGCAGTGAAGCAGGAGACAGGGCTACCTACGAGCAGTACTTC. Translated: CASSEAGDRATYEQYF. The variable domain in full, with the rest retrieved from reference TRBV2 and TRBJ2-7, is EPEVTQTPSHQVTQMGQEVILRCVPISNHLYFYWYRQILGQKVEFLVSFYNNEISEKSEIFDDQFSVERPDGSNFTLKIRSTKLEDSAMYFCASSEAGDRATYEQYFGPGTRLTVT.

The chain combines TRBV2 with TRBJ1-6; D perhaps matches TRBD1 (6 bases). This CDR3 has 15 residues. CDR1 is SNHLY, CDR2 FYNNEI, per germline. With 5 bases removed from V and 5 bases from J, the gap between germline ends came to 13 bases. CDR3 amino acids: CASSLQGFDNSPLHF. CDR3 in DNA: TGTGCCAGCAGTCTACAGGGTTTTGATAATTCACCCCTCCACTTT.

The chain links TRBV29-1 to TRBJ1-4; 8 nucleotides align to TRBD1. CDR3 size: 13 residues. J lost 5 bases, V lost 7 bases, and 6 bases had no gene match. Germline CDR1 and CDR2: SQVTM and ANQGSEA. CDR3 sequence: CSARGQDNEKLFF. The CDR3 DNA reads TGCAGCGCCAGGGGACAGGACAATGAAAAACTGTTTTTT.